The source of this T cell receptor (beta chain) is a study of blood T cell repertoires in COVID-19. About the research overall: From T cells, B-cell-depleted T cells, or PBMCs came the material, which was cDNA or gDNA.

Germline CDR1 LNHDA, CDR2 SQIVND (reference sequence). V was cut by 8 bases and J by 4 bases, with 15 bases left in between. The CDR3 sequence is 14 residues long. In the authors' workflow: Amplification from reference gene primers served as the basis for estimated nucleated cell counts. Libraries were prepared by immunoSEQ multiplex PCR; TCRdb keeps only in-frame clonotypes and omits some of them. Clone size and V and J calls were adopted from that table, with D and trimming inferred from the DNA. Of about 52,000 clones detected, 87% appear once; the ten largest clones hold roughly 15%. The origin of this receptor is a human donor with active COVID-19. The donor label of this sample is uncertain. This chain joins TRBV19 and TRBJ1-3; possible D gene TRBD1, 5 bases. Sequenced: peripheral blood. The CDR3 loop is CASGWGAKGNTIYF. The DNA for the CDR3 is TGTGCCAGTGGTTGGGGCGCGAAAGGAAACACCATATATTTT.